Listed below are T cell receptor beta chains from one sample, sequenced in a study of PD-L1 blockade in urothelial cancer. Assay used: immunoSEQ multiplex PCR; TCRdb lists only in-frame clones, some missing. This table has more than 80,000 clones, over 80% appearing once. Sample: PBMCs, taken around atezolizumab (anti-PD-L1) treatment. All receptors derive from a man between 65 and 80 years old with urothelial cancer. Both conserved end residues are part of each CDR3. A D gene is named only where the DNA matches it firmly. Only some rows state a clone size, as once, few, many or a class for expanded clones.

V gene: TRBV6-5; clone size: few; D gene: TRBD1; J gene: TRBJ1-3; CDR3 DNA: TGTGCCAGCAGTTACGACAGGGAAGCGGGAAACACCATATATTTT; CDR3 protein: CASSYDREAGNTIYF
V gene: TRBV5-6; clone size: .; D gene: TRBD1; J gene: TRBJ2-5; CDR3 DNA: TGTGCCAGCAGCTGGGGGACAGGAGAAGAGACCCAGTACTTC; CDR3 protein: CASSWGTGEETQYF
V gene: TRBV11-2; clone size: .; D gene: TRBD1; J gene: TRBJ1-4; CDR3 DNA: TGTGCCAGCAGCTTAAGGACAGGGGGTTGGACTAATGAAAAACTGTTTTTT; CDR3 protein: CASSLRTGGWTNEKLFF
V gene: TRBV11-3; clone size: few; D gene: .; J gene: TRBJ1-1; CDR3 DNA: TGTGCCAGCAGCTTGGGAATGATCTATGGGAGTGAAGCTTTCTTT; CDR3 protein: CASSLGMIYGSEAFF
V gene: TRBV5-1; clone size: .; D gene: TRBD2; J gene: TRBJ2-5; CDR3 DNA: TGCGCCAGCAGCTTCCCGGGAGGAGGCGAGACCCAGTACTTC; CDR3 protein: CASSFPGGGETQYF
V gene: TRBV2; clone size: .; D gene: .; J gene: TRBJ1-4; CDR3 DNA: TGTGCCAGCAGTGAGGTGTTGCGTGGTGAAAAACTGTTTTTT; CDR3 protein: CASSEVLRGEKLFF
V gene: TRBV19; clone size: .; D gene: .; J gene: TRBJ2-2; CDR3 DNA: TGTGCCAGTAGTATCGGACTTTCGGGGACCGGGGAGCTGTTTTTT; CDR3 protein: CASSIGLSGTGELFF
V gene: TRBV2; clone size: .; D gene: .; J gene: TRBJ1-1; CDR3 DNA: TGTGCCAGCAGTTCCCGGCGGGACGGGGAAGCTTTCTTT; CDR3 protein: CASSSRRDGEAFF
V gene: TRBV2; clone size: once; D gene: TRBD1; J gene: TRBJ2-5; CDR3 DNA: TGTGCCAGCAGCTCGGACAGGGTCGGTGGGACCCAGTACTTC; CDR3 protein: CASSSDRVGGTQYF
V gene: TRBV7-9; clone size: once; D gene: TRBD1; J gene: TRBJ1-1; CDR3 DNA: TGTGCCACTGGACAGGGGATGAACACTGAAGCTTTCTTT; CDR3 protein: CATGQGMNTEAFF
V gene: TRBV4-2; clone size: .; D gene: .; J gene: TRBJ1-6; CDR3 DNA: TGTGCCAGCAGCCAAGATGAGAGGGAAACACCCCTCCACTTT; CDR3 protein: CASSQDERETPLHF
V gene: TRBV19; clone size: .; D gene: TRBD1; J gene: TRBJ2-2; CDR3 DNA: TGTGCCAGTACCCCCGGACAGGGGTCCGGGGAGCTGTTTTTT; CDR3 protein: CASTPGQGSGELFF
V gene: TRBV19; clone size: .; D gene: TRBD1; J gene: TRBJ1-2; CDR3 DNA: TGTGCCAGTCAGGGGGGCGACTATGGCTACACCTTC; CDR3 protein: CASQGGDYGYTF
V gene: TRBV11-2; clone size: once; D gene: TRBD1; J gene: TRBJ1-2; CDR3 DNA: TGTGCCAGCAGCTTAATAGGGGGCCCCCCGGGGGGCTACACCTTC; CDR3 protein: CASSLIGGPPGGYTF
V gene: TRBV7-8; clone size: .; D gene: .; J gene: TRBJ1-1; CDR3 DNA: TGTGCCAGCAGCCCCGACAGAACCGAAGCTTTCTTT; CDR3 protein: CASSPDRTEAFF
V gene: TRBV19; clone size: .; D gene: .; J gene: TRBJ2-2; CDR3 DNA: TGTGCCAGTAGTTGGGACAAGAACACCGGGGAGCTGTTTTTT; CDR3 protein: CASSWDKNTGELFF
V gene: TRBV5-1; clone size: .; D gene: .; J gene: TRBJ2-3; CDR3 DNA: TGCGCCAGCAGCTTGTGGGTTGATACTAGGGCAGATACGCAGTATTTT; CDR3 protein: CASSLWVDTRADTQYF
V gene: TRBV7-3; clone size: .; D gene: .; J gene: TRBJ2-1; CDR3 DNA: TGTGCCAGCAGCCCGGGTAGAGCGGCCTACAATGAGCAGTTCTTC; CDR3 protein: CASSPGRAAYNEQFF
V gene: TRBV5-4; clone size: .; D gene: .; J gene: TRBJ1-4; CDR3 DNA: TGTGCCAGCAGCCCGGACAGATCAACTAATGAAAAACTGTTTTTT; CDR3 protein: CASSPDRSTNEKLFF
V gene: TRBV10-3; clone size: .; D gene: .; J gene: TRBJ1-2; CDR3 DNA: TGTGCCATCACCAGTGGCTATGGCTACACCTTC; CDR3 protein: CAITSGYGYTF
V gene: TRBV7-9; clone size: once; D gene: .; J gene: TRBJ1-1; CDR3 DNA: TGTGCCAGCAGCTTAGAAGGAGGCACTGAAGCTTTCTTT; CDR3 protein: CASSLEGGTEAFF
V gene: TRBV9; clone size: .; D gene: .; J gene: TRBJ1-5; CDR3 DNA: TGTGCCAGTGGACAGTTGGATCAGCCCCAGCATTTT; CDR3 protein: CASGQLDQPQHF
V gene: TRBV2; clone size: .; D gene: TRBD1; J gene: TRBJ1-1; CDR3 DNA: TGTGCCAGCAGTTTCGACCCAGGGGGAGCTTTCTTT; CDR3 protein: CASSFDPGGAFF
V gene: TRBV5-4; clone size: .; D gene: .; J gene: TRBJ2-3; CDR3 DNA: TGTGCCAGCAGCTCTTGGGACAATACGCAGTATTTT; CDR3 protein: CASSSWDNTQYF
V gene: TRBV19; clone size: .; D gene: TRBD2; J gene: TRBJ2-5; CDR3 DNA: TGTGCCAGTAGTCTTACTTTAGCGGGGACACAAGAGACCCAGTACTTC; CDR3 protein: CASSLTLAGTQETQYF
V gene: TRBV5-1; clone size: .; D gene: .; J gene: TRBJ2-3; CDR3 DNA: TGCGCCAGCAGCCAGACCCGGGGAAGCACCTATTTT; CDR3 protein: CASSQTRGSTYF
V gene: TRBV7-6; clone size: .; D gene: TRBD2; J gene: TRBJ2-7; CDR3 DNA: TGTGCCAGCAGCACCCCCATCGGGACTAGTACCTACGAGCAGTACTTC; CDR3 protein: CASSTPIGTSTYEQYF
V gene: TRBV2; clone size: .; D gene: TRBD1; J gene: TRBJ2-7; CDR3 DNA: TGTGCCAGCAGTGAAGCGGGTCAGGGACAGGGGCGCTACGAGCAGTACTTC; CDR3 protein: CASSEAGQGQGRYEQYF
V gene: TRBV19; clone size: .; D gene: .; J gene: TRBJ1-5; CDR3 DNA: TGTGCCAGTAGTAATCAGATCAATCAGCCCCAGCATTTT; CDR3 protein: CASSNQINQPQHF